Below, 18 T cell receptor beta chains from the same sample are listed, as sequenced in a study of T cell responses to AZD1222 COVID-19 vaccine. Assay used: immunoSEQ multiplex PCR; TCRdb lists only in-frame clones, some missing. The sample has 150,000 to 200,000 clones, approximately 94% seen once. The specimen was peripheral blood, collected on day 0 of AZD1222 vaccination. The receptors were sampled from an adult in good health.

This clone was seen a single time. V usage is TRBV10-3 and J usage is TRBJ2-1, with D unresolved. The CDR3 extends over 11 amino acids. V was cut by 3 bases and J by 10 bases, with 7 bases left in between. The germline CDR1 and CDR2 sequences are ENHRY and SYGVKD. This chain's CDR3 is CAISDPREQFF. CDR3 in DNA: TGTGCCATCAGTGACCCTAGAGAGCAGTTCTTC.

The chain couples TRBV6-5 to TRBJ1-2, with 7 bases identical to TRBD1. CDR3 length equals 13 residues. After removal of 8 bases from V and 8 bases from J, the junction contained 11 bases not matched to a gene. Germline V lookup: CDR1 MNHEY, CDR2 SVGAGI. Here the CDR3 DNA reads TGTGCCAGCGGAAGACAGGGCTTCTACGGCTACACCTTC. Translating it yields CASGRQGFYGYTF.

Worth noting for this clone: Within the sample, other DNA sequences also encode this same CDR3. J is TRBJ1-2 and V is TRBV5-1, with D hard to call. The CDR3 sequence is 13 residues long. Trimming removed 0 bases at V and 1 base at J, with 4 bases between. The germline V gene encodes CDR1 SGHRS and CDR2 YFSETQ. The CDR3 loop is CASSLDINYGYTF. Here the CDR3 DNA reads TGCGCCAGCAGCTTGGACATTAACTATGGCTACACCTTC.

In this sample, this clone turned up once. The V gene is TRBV15, the J gene TRBJ1-6; D not certain. The CDR3 runs to 16 residues. Deletions cut 0 bases from V and 0 bases from J, with 6 bases between. Germline CDR1 reads LNHNV; CDR2 reads YYDKDF (reference sequence). This chain's CDR3 is CATSRDPYSYNSPLHF. The CDR3 DNA is TGTGCCACCAGCAGAGACCCTTACTCCTATAATTCACCCCTCCACTTT.

CDR3 sequence: CASSLVGLGGGYTF. The CDR3 DNA is TGTGCCAGCAGCTTGGTGGGGCTAGGGGGTGGCTACACCTTC. J is TRBJ1-2 and V is TRBV5-5; perhaps TRBD1 as D (6 bases). Germline CDR1 and CDR2: SGHKS and YYEKEE (reference sequence). The CDR3 covers 14 residues. Trimming stripped 0 bases from V and 7 bases from J, with 13 bases between. The variable domain in full, completed from reference TRBV5-5 and TRBJ1-2, reads DAGVTQSPTHLIKTRGQQVTLRCSPISGHKSVSWYQQVLGQGPQFIFQYYEKEERGRGNFPDRFSARQFPNYSSELNVNALLLGDSALYLCASSLVGLGGGYTFGSGTRLTVV.

The chain carries TRBV5-4 and TRBJ2-2, with 7 positions matching TRBD1. The CDR3 runs to 15 residues. The ends lost 4 bases at V and 6 bases at J; junction bases unmatched: 9. Germline V gene sequence: CDR1 SGHNT, CDR2 YYREEE (reference sequence). CDR3 region: CASSGARTGAGELFF. As DNA, the CDR3 is TGTGCCAGCAGCGGGGCGAGAACAGGGGCCGGGGAGCTGTTTTTT.

The chain combines TRBV5-4 with TRBJ1-1, with 7 bases identical to TRBD1. Germline values: CDR1 SGHNT, CDR2 YYREEE (reference sequence). This CDR3 is built from 15 residues. Germline trimming cut 4 bases from V and 1 base from J; bases unmatched to any gene: 7. CDR3 nucleotides: TGTGCCAGCAGCCGAACCGGGACAGAGAACACTGAAGCTTTCTTT. It codes for CASSRTGTENTEAFF.

This rearrangement joins TRBV7-9 to TRBJ2-2; 10 bases are a match to TRBD2. CDR3 length equals 16 residues. With 4 bases clipped from V and 4 bases from J, the junction kept 6 bases outside the gene matches. CDR1 is SEHNR, CDR2 FQNEAQ, per germline (reference sequence). The CDR3 region is CASSSSGTSVTGELFF. The CDR3 region has the DNA TGTGCCAGCAGCTCCTCCGGGACTAGCGTCACCGGGGAGCTGTTTTTT.

As for this clone: The junction and the germline gene differ at one end; a read error may be behind it. The chain uses TRBV5-1 and TRBJ1-1; weak D call: TRBD1 (6 bases). The CDR3 consists of 14 residues. CDR1 and CDR2 (germline): SGHRS, YFSETQ. The CDR3, as DNA: TGCGCCAGCAGTTTGGCGGGGGCATCAAGTGAAGCTTTCTTT. This sequence encodes CASSLAGASSEAFF. The variable domain in full, completed from reference TRBV5-1 and TRBJ1-1, reads KAGVTQTPRYLIKTRGQQVTLSCSPISGHRSVSWYQQTPGQGLQFLFEYFSETQRNKGNFPGRFSGRQFSNSRSEMNVSTLELGDSALYLCASSLAGASSEAFFGQGTRLTVV.

The V gene is TRBV7-9, the J gene TRBJ1-2; unclear D gene. The CDR3 sequence is 15 residues long. The V gene's germline CDR1 is SEHNR and CDR2 FQNEAQ (reference sequence). Trimming stripped 2 bases from V and 8 bases from J, with 18 bases between. CDR3 protein: CASSLRSSGSMGYTF. DNA of the CDR3: TGTGCCAGCAGCTTACGTTCATCGGGGAGTATGGGCTACACCTTC.

This clone turned up a few times. The chain combines TRBV6-4 with TRBJ1-5; 10 nucleotides align to TRBD1. Per the germline V gene, CDR1 is MRHNA and CDR2 is SNTAGT. The CDR3 spans 18 residues. V gave up 7 bases and J gave up 3 bases; unmatched junction bases: 15. CDR3 sequence reads: CASKDDRGRRIDNQPQHF. DNA of the CDR3: TGTGCCAGCAAGGACGACAGGGGGCGAAGAATAGACAATCAGCCCCAGCATTTT.

The chain links TRBV18 to TRBJ1-3; perhaps TRBD1 as D (6 bases). Trimming removed 3 bases from V and 3 bases from J, with 15 bases in between. Germline V gene lookup returns CDR1 KGHSH and CDR2 LQKENI. This CDR3 has 16 amino acids. In DNA form, the CDR3 reads TGTGCCAGCTCACCGCTCGACAGGTTGAGTGGAAACACCATATATTTT. It encodes CASSPLDRLSGNTIYF.

A single count supports this clone. The chain uses TRBV28 and TRBJ1-2, with D tentatively TRBD1 (5 bases). The V end lost 4 bases, the J end lost 5 bases, and 17 bases lay between the germline ends. Looked up from germline, CDR1 is MDHEN and CDR2 is SYDVKM. The CDR3 sequence is 15 residues long. The CDR3 DNA is TGTGCCAGCAGTTATCCCACCGTAGGGGAATATGGCTACACCTTC. Its translation is CASSYPTVGEYGYTF.

The rearrangement uses TRBV7-3 and TRBJ1-1; no definite D call. This CDR3 comprises 13 residues. The V gene's germline CDR1 is SGHTA and CDR2 FQGTGA. Deletions cut 11 bases from V and 1 base from J, with 14 bases between. The CDR3 reads CASSRRGNTEAFF. For the CDR3, the DNA is TGTGCCTCCTCAAGACGGGGGAACACTGAAGCTTTCTTT.

The rearrangement uses TRBV7-3 and TRBJ1-2; 10 positions match TRBD1. Germline CDR1 SGHTA, CDR2 FQGTGA. The length of the CDR3 is 15 residues. J lost 5 bases, V lost 2 bases, and 5 bases had no gene match. The CDR3 DNA reads as TGTGCCAGCAGCTTAGACAGGGGGCTTTTATATGGCTACACCTTC. This translates into CASSLDRGLLYGYTF.

The CDR3 sequence is CASSSTGSGANVLTF. CDR3 bases: TGTGCCAGCAGCTCGACAGGGTCCGGGGCCAACGTCCTGACTTTC. The V call is TRBV7-6, the J call TRBJ2-6, with 7 bases that match TRBD1. With V trimmed by 4 bases and J by 4 bases, 4 bases remained unmatched. Germline-derived CDR1 and CDR2 are SGHVS and FNYEAQ. The CDR3 runs to 15 residues.

The V call is TRBV2, the J call TRBJ2-1, with D hard to call. CDR3 size: 14 residues. V lost 1 base and J lost 6, with 10 bases in between. CDR1 and CDR2 from the germline V gene are SNHLY and FYNNEI. The CDR3, as DNA: TGTGCCAGCAGTGAAGGGACCGTGGCCAATGAGCAGTTCTTC. This gives the protein CASSEGTVANEQFF.

Notes on this clone: Other DNA sequences from this sample encode an identical CDR3 as well. The chain combines TRBV27 with TRBJ1-1, with D uncertain. The germline V gene encodes CDR1 MNHEY and CDR2 SMNVEV (reference sequence). There are 11 residues in the CDR3. Trimming stripped 2 bases from V and 5 bases from J, with 3 bases between. In DNA form, the CDR3 reads TGTGCCAGCAGTTTAGGGACTGAAGCTTTCTTT. It translates to CASSLGTEAFF.